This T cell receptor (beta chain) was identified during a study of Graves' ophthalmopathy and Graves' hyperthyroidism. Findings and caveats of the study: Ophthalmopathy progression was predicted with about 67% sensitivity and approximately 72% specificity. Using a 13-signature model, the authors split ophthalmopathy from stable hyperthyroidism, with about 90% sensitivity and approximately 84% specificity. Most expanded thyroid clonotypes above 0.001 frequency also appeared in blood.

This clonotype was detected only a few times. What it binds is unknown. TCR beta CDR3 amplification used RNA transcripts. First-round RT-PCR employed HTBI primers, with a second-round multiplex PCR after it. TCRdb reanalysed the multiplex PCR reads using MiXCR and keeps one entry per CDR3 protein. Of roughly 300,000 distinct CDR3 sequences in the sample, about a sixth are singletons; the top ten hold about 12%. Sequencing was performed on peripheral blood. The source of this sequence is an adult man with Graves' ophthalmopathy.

CDR3 nucleotides: TGTGCCAGCTCACCGCTAGCCACCGGGACTCCCTACGGTACCGAGCAGTACTTC. Protein: CASSPLATGTPYGTEQYF. The J gene is TRBJ2-7, the V gene TRBV18; D is perhaps TRBD2 (6 bases). The V gene's germline CDR1 is KGHSH and CDR2 LQKENI. The length of the CDR3 is 18 residues. Trimming removed 3 bases at V and 6 bases at J, with 27 bases between.